This T cell receptor (beta chain) was identified in a study of Ad26.COV2.S vaccination and SARS-CoV-2 variants. Treatment of the sample: around 19 received Ad26.COV2.S at low or high dose, single or two shots; five or six received placebo; per-sample allocation not given. All samples were drawn on day 63, counting from the first vaccine or placebo injection. Sequencing was performed with immunoSEQ multiplex PCR; in TCRdb, only in-frame clones are kept and a portion is missing. The data show some 340,000 clones, around four fifths seen once. The sequence derives from a person between 18 and 60 years old who received the Ad26.COV2.S COVID-19 vaccine or a placebo. Sequenced material: peripheral blood, taken in a trial of Ad26.COV2.S vaccine versus placebo.

The CDR3, as DNA: TGTGCCAGCCGGGACAGTGCTAACTATGGCTACACCTTC. It specifies CASRDSANYGYTF. The V gene is TRBV28, the J gene TRBJ1-2; 7 positions agree with TRBD1. The CDR3 extends over 13 amino acids. The ends lost 8 bases at V and 0 bases at J; junction bases unmatched: 3. CDR1 is MDHEN, CDR2 SYDVKM, per germline.